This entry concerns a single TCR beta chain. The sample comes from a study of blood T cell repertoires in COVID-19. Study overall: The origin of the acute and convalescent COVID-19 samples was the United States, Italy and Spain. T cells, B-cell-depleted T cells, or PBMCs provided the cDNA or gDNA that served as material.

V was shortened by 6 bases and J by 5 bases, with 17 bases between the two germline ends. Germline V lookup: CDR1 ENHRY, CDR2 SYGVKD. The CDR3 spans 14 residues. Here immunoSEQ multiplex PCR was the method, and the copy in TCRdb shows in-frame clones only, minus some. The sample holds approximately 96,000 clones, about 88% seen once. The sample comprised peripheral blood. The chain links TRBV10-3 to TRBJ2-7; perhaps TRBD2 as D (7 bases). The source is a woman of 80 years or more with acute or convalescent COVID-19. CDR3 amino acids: CAISRGGDRNEQYF. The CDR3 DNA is TGTGCCATCAGCAGAGGGGGGGATCGAAACGAGCAGTACTTC.